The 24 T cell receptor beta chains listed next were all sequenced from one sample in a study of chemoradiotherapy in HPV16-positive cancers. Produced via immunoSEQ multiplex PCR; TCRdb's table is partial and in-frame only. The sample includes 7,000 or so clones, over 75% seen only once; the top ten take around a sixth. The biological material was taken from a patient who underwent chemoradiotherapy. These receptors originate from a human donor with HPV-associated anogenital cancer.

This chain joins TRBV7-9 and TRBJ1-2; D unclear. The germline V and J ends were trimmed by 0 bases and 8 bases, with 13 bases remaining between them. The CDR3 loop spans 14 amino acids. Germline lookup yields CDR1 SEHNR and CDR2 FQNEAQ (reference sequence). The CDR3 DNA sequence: TGTGCCAGCAGCTTAGCTGCTAGTTCAGGAGGCTACACCTTC. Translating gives CASSLAASSGGYTF. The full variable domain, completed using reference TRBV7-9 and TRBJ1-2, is DTGVSQNPRHKITKRGQNVTFRCDPISEHNRLYWYRQTLGQGPEFLTYFQNEAQLEKSRLLSDRFSAERPKGSFSTLEIQRTEQGDSAMYLCASSLAASSGGYTFGSGTRLTVV.

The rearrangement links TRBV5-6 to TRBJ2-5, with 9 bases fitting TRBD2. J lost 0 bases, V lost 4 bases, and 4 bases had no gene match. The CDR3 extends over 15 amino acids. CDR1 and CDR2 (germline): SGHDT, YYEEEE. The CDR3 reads CASSVAGGDQETQYF. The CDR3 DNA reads TGTGCCAGCAGCGTTGCGGGGGGGGACCAAGAGACCCAGTACTTC.

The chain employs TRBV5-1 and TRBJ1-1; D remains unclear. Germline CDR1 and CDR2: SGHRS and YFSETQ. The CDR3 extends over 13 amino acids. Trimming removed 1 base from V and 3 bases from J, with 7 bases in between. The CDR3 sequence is CASSLHGDTEAFF. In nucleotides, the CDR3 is TGCGCCAGCAGCTTGCACGGTGACACTGAAGCTTTCTTT.

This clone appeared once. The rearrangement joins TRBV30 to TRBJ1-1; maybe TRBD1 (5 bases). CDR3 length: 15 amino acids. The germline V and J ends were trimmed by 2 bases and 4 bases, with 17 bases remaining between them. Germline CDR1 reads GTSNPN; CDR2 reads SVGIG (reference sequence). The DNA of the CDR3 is TGTGCCTGGAGTCGCTCTCGAGGGGATGTCACTGAAGCTTTCTTT. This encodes CAWSRSRGDVTEAFF.

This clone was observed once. The DNA of the CDR3 is TGTGCCAGCAGTGAACTTGGGGGGGGTGGCTACACCTTC. Its translation is CASSELGGGGYTF. V usage is TRBV2 and J usage is TRBJ1-2; TRBD1 is a possible D gene (5 bases). The germline V and J ends were trimmed by 2 bases and 7 bases, with 11 bases remaining between them. CDR1 and CDR2 (germline): SNHLY, FYNNEI. The CDR3 is 13 residues long.

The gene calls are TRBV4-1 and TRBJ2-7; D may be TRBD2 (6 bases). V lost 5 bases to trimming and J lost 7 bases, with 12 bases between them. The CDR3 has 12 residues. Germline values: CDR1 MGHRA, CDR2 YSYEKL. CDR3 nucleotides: TGCGCCAGCAGCGGAGGGGATAGGGAGCAGTACTTC. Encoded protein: CASSGGDREQYF.

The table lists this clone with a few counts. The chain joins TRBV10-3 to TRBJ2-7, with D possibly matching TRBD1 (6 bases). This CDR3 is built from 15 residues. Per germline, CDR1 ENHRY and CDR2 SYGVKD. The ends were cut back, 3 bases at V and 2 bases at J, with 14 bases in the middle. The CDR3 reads CAISEGQSPPYEQYF. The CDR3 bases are TGTGCCATCAGTGAAGGACAGAGTCCCCCCTACGAGCAGTACTTC.

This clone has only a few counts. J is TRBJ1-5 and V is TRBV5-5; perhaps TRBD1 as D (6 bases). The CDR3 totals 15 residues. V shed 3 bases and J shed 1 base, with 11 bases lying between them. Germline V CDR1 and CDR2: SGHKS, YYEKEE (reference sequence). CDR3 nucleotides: TGTGCCAGCAGCTCCCGGGGGCAGAGCAATCAGCCCCAGCATTTT. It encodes CASSSRGQSNQPQHF.

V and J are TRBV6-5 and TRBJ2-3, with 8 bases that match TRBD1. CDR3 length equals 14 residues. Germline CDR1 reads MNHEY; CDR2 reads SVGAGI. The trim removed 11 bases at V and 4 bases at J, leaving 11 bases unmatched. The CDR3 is CASFPDRDADTQYF. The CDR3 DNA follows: TGTGCCTCATTCCCGGACAGGGACGCAGATACGCAGTATTTT.

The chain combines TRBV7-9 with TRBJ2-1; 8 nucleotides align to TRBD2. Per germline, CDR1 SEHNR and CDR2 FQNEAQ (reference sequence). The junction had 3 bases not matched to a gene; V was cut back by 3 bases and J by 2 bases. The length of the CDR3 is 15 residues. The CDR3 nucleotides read TGTGCCAGCAGCTTCGGGGGGGTTACCTACAATGAGCAGTTCTTC. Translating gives CASSFGGVTYNEQFF.

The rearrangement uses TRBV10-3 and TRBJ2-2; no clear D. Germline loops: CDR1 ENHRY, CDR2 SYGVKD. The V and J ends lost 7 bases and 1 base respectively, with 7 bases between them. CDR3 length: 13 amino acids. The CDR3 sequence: CAITKGNTGELFF. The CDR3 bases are TGTGCCATCACTAAGGGGAACACCGGGGAGCTGTTTTTT.

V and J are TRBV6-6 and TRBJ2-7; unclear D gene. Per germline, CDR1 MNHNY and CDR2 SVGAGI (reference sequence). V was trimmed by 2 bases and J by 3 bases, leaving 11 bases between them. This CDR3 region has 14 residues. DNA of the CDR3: TGTGCCAGCAGTTACCTCCCTGGTCTCTACGAGCAGTACTTC. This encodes CASSYLPGLYEQYF.

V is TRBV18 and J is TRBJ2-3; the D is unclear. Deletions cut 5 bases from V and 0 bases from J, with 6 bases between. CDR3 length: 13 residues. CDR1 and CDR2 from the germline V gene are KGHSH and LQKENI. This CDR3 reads CASSATSTDTQYF. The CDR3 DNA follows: TGTGCCAGCTCAGCCACTAGCACAGATACGCAGTATTTT.

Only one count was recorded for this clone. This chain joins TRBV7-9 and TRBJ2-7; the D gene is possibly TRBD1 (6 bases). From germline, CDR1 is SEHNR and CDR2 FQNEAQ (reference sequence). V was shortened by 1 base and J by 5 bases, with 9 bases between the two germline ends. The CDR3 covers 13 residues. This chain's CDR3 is CASSLGQGNEQYF. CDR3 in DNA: TGTGCCAGCAGCTTAGGGCAGGGGAACGAGCAGTACTTC.

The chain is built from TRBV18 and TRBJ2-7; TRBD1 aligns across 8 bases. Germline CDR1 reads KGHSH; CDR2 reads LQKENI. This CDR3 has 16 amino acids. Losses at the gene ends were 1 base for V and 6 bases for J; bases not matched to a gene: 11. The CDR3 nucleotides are TGTGCCAGCTCACCACGGAATTCAGGACAGGGATCCGAGCAGTACTTC. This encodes CASSPRNSGQGSEQYF.

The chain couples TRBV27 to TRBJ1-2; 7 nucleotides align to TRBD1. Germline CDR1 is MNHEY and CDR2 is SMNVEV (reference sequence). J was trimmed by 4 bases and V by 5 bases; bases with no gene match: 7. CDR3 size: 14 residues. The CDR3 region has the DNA TGTGCCAGCAGTCGGGCAGGGGGTGGCTATGGCTACACCTTC. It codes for CASSRAGGGYGYTF.

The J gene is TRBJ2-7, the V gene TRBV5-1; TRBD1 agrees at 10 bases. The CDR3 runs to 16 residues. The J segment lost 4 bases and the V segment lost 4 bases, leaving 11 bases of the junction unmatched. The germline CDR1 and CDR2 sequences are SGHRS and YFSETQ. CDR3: CASSPRTGGVGYEQYF. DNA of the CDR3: TGCGCCAGCAGCCCCCGGACAGGGGGAGTTGGATACGAGCAGTACTTC.

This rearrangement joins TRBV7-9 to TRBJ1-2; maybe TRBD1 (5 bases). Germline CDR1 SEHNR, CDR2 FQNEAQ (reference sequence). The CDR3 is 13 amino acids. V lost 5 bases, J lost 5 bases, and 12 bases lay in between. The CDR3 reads CASSPGSGYGYTF. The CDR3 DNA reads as TGTGCCAGCAGCCCAGGGTCGGGGTATGGCTACACCTTC.

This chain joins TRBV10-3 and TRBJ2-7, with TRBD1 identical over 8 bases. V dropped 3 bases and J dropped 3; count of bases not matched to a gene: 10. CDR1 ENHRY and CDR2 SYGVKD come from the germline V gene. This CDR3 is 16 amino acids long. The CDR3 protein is CAISDAPGQVVYEQYF. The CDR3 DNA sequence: TGTGCCATCAGTGACGCGCCGGGACAGGTGGTCTACGAGCAGTACTTC.

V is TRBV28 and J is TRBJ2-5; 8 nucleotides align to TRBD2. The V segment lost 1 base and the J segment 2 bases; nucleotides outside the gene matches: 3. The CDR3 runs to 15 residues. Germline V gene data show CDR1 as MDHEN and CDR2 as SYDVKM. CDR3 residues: CASSLSGGGQETQYF. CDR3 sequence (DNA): TGTGCCAGCAGTTTATCTGGCGGGGGGCAAGAGACCCAGTACTTC.

CDR3 protein: CSVGGTYEQYF. CDR3 nucleotide sequence: TGCAGCGTTGGGGGAACCTACGAGCAGTACTTC. The chain uses TRBV29-1 and TRBJ2-7; D ambiguous. The CDR3 has 11 amino acids. Trimming cost V 4 bases and J 2 bases, with 6 bases left between them. Germline loops: CDR1 SQVTM, CDR2 ANQGSEA.

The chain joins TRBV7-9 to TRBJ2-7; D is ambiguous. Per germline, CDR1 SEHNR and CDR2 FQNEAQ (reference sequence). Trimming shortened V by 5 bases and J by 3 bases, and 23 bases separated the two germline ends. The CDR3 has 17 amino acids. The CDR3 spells CASSPRDFGALRYEQYF. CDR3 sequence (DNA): TGTGCCAGCAGCCCCCGTGATTTCGGAGCGTTGCGCTACGAGCAGTACTTC.

In nucleotides, the CDR3 is TGTGCCAGCAGCCTCTTTCTCAATCAGCCCCAGCATTTT. Its protein is CASSLFLNQPQHF. The chain has TRBV11-2 and TRBJ1-5; D gene unclear. Germline V lookup: CDR1 SGHAT, CDR2 FQNNGV. The V and J ends lost 5 bases and 3 bases respectively, with 8 bases between them. The CDR3 sequence is 13 residues long. The full variable domain, completed using reference TRBV11-2 and TRBJ1-5, is EAGVAQSPRYKIIEKRQSVAFWCNPISGHATLYWYQQILGQGPKLLIQFQNNGVVDDSQLPKDRFSAERLKGVDSTLKIQPAKLEDSAVYLCASSLFLNQPQHFGDGTRLSIL.

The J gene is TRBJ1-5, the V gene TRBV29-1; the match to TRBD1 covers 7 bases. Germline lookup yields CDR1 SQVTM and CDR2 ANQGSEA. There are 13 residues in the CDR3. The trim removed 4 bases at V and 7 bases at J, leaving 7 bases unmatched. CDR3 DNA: TGCAGCGTTGTGGGAACAGGGGACCAGCCCCAGCATTTT. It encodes CSVVGTGDQPQHF.